This TCR beta chain was documented in a study of blood T cell repertoires in COVID-19. Study information: T cells, B-cell-depleted T cells, or PBMCs provided the cDNA or gDNA that served as material.

The assay was immunoSEQ multiplex PCR, and TCRdb's table has in-frame clones only and misses some. Altogether 80,000 to 90,000 clones are present, around 88% being singletons, with the ten largest covering more than 1%. This CDR3 region has 14 residues. Germline V gene data show CDR1 as MGHDK and CDR2 as SYGVNS. The ends lost 5 bases at V and 6 bases at J; junction bases unmatched: 7. The sequence was collected from a man at least 80 years old with active or convalescent COVID-19. Sequencing was performed on peripheral blood. The chain recombines TRBV25-1 with TRBJ1-1, with 9 bases that match TRBD1. The DNA of the CDR3 is TGTGCCAGCAGTTTGGGACAGGGTGGATCTGAAGCTTTCTTT. This codes for CASSLGQGGSEAFF.